Presented here are 24 T cell receptor beta chains from one specimen sequenced in a study of CXCR3-negative and CXCR3-positive naive CD8 T cells. The study made its TRB cDNA libraries by 5' RACE, adding UMI labels. TCRdb reanalyzed the 5' RACE reads and collapses them to one entry per CDR3 protein, without DNA. The sample has tens of thousands of distinct CDR3 sequences, and its top ten clones hold around a quarter. Sequencing was performed on memory CD8+ T cells from blood. These receptors all stem from a human donor in good health. Some clones in this sample may be carry-over from other donors' samples.

The CDR3 sequence is CSVTDRASYGYTF. The chain combines TRBV29-1 with TRBJ1-2; TCRdb's assignment of TRBD1 cannot be checked, as there is no DNA. Germline V gene sequence: CDR1 SQVTM, CDR2 ANQGSEA. This CDR3 is built from 13 residues.

CDR3 sequence: CSVPGLALNEQFF. The chain recombines TRBV29-1 with TRBJ2-1; no DNA is available, so the TRBD2 call from TCRdb remains unchecked. Germline V lookup: CDR1 SQVTM, CDR2 ANQGSEA. The CDR3 length is 13 residues.

The chain recombines TRBV5-1 with TRBJ1-1; TCRdb indicates TRBD1, and absent DNA this call remains unverified. This CDR3 is built from 17 residues. Germline loops: CDR1 SGHRS, CDR2 YFSETQ. CDR3 loop: CASSRARTGDGSSEAFF.

This chain links TRBV28 with TRBJ2-1; TCRdb designates TRBD1, a call that cannot be tested without DNA. The length of the CDR3 is 15 residues. Germline loops: CDR1 MDHEN, CDR2 SYDVKM. The CDR3 region is CASSFVAGVNNEQFF.

V and J are TRBV5-1 and TRBJ2-3; checking the TCRdb D call of TRBD2 is not possible without DNA. Germline V gene sequence: CDR1 SGHRS, CDR2 YFSETQ. The CDR3 is 18 residues long. The chain's CDR3 is CASSFLPRRGRQSDTQYF.

The chain has TRBV29-1 and TRBJ2-1. There are 16 residues in the CDR3. Germline CDR1 reads SQVTM; CDR2 reads ANQGSEA. CDR3 residues: CSVEGVGLHSYNEQFF.

This chain connects TRBV20-1 to TRBJ1-5. The CDR3 loop spans 15 amino acids. Germline CDR1 and CDR2: DFQATT and SNEGSKA (reference sequence). CDR3: CSAKEGISNYRPQHF.

The rearrangement uses TRBV20-1 and TRBJ2-2. The CDR3 length is 13 residues. From germline, CDR1 is DFQATT and CDR2 SNEGSKA (reference sequence). The CDR3 sequence is CSARVETTGELFF.

The chain joins TRBV29-1 to TRBJ2-7; TCRdb picks TRBD1, but there is no DNA to check that call. Germline assignment: CDR1 SQVTM and CDR2 ANQGSEA. CDR3 length: 13 residues. This CDR3 reads CSVEFPGAYEQYF.

The rearrangement uses TRBV20-1 and TRBJ1-1; the TCRdb D gene call, TRBD1, has no DNA to confirm it. CDR1 and CDR2 from the germline V gene are DFQATT and SNEGSKA (reference sequence). The CDR3 extends over 13 amino acids. The CDR3 reads CSARPTGGTEAFF.

This clonotype registers medium-sized by frequency. This sequence joins TRBV6-6 and TRBJ2-7; there is no DNA to check the TCRdb D call of TRBD1. The length of the CDR3 is 15 residues. Germline V gene data show CDR1 as MNHNY and CDR2 as SVGAGI (reference sequence). CDR3: CASSYYGQGSYEQYF.

This rearrangement joins TRBV29-1 to TRBJ2-7; TCRdb's assignment of TRBD2 cannot be checked, as there is no DNA. The CDR3 extends over 15 amino acids. Germline V gene data show CDR1 as SQVTM and CDR2 as ANQGSEA. The CDR3 protein is CSVEAGRQGPYEQYF.

The V call is TRBV4-1, the J call TRBJ2-1; TCRdb picks TRBD1, but there is no DNA to check that call. The CDR3 is 15 residues long. From germline, CDR1 is MGHRA and CDR2 YSYEKL. CDR3: CASSDRQGDYNEQFF.

V gene TRBV6-1 combines with J gene TRBJ1-1. Germline CDR1 reads MNHNS; CDR2 reads SASEGT. The CDR3 extends over 19 amino acids. The CDR3 spells CASSEDGGWTVLNNTEAFF.

This rearrangement joins TRBV7-2 to TRBJ2-7. Germline-derived CDR1 and CDR2 are SGHTA and FQGNSA. The CDR3 consists of 13 residues. The CDR3 sequence: CASSLWASEEQYF.

This chain uses TRBV4-2 with TRBJ2-1; TCRdb indicates TRBD1, and absent DNA this call remains unverified. From germline, CDR1 is LGHNA and CDR2 YNFKEQ. The CDR3 length is 16 residues. CDR3 in amino acids: CASSQEPGQYYNEQFF.

The chain recombines TRBV29-1 with TRBJ2-5; there is no DNA to check the TCRdb D call of TRBD1. This CDR3 spans 14 amino acids. Germline lookup yields CDR1 SQVTM and CDR2 ANQGSEA. The CDR3 loop is CSVESRDGGETQYF.

V gene TRBV20-1 combines with J gene TRBJ2-1; TCRdb outputs TRBD1, but without DNA this stays unchecked. Germline CDR1 and CDR2: DFQATT and SNEGSKA (reference sequence). CDR3 length: 16 residues. CDR3 amino acids: CSVEDPQGVLYNEQFF.

This chain uses TRBV6-2 or TRBV6-3 with TRBJ2-7; TCRdb reports TRBD1, a call that lacks DNA to check it against. CDR3 length: 16 residues. Germline V gene sequence: CDR1 MNHEY, CDR2 SVGEGT. The CDR3 loop is CASSYSGGAGGYEQYF.

The gene calls are TRBV15 and TRBJ2-7; TCRdb returns TRBD2, unconfirmable since there is no DNA. Per the germline V gene, CDR1 is LNHNV and CDR2 is YYDKDF (reference sequence). The CDR3 contains 12 residues. The CDR3 spells CATSREAGEQYF.

The J gene is TRBJ2-1, the V gene TRBV29-1; TCRdb gives TRBD1 as the D gene, but with no DNA this cannot be confirmed. The length of the CDR3 is 17 residues. The germline gives CDR1 SQVTM, CDR2 ANQGSEA. CDR3 in amino acids: CSTLGQGGPYGNNEQFF.

The chain links TRBV11-3 to TRBJ2-3; no DNA is available, so the TRBD2 call from TCRdb remains unchecked. Germline assignment: CDR1 SGHNT and CDR2 YENEEA. CDR3 length equals 14 residues. Here the CDR3 reads CASSLVEEADTQYF.

The J gene is TRBJ2-5, the V gene TRBV28; TCRdb outputs TRBD2, but without DNA this stays unchecked. Germline CDR1 MDHEN, CDR2 SYDVKM. This CDR3 comprises 15 residues. The CDR3 reads CASSPSGRNPETQYF. Combining the CDR3 with reference TRBV28 and TRBJ2-5 gives the whole variable domain DVKVTQSSRYLVKRTGEKVFLECVQDMDHENMFWYRQDPGLGLRLIYFSYDVKMKEKGDIPEGYSVSREKKERFSLILESASTNQTSMYLCASSPSGRNPETQYFGPGTRLLVL.

The V gene is TRBV29-1, the J gene TRBJ1-5. The CDR3 has 12 amino acids. Germline CDR1 SQVTM, CDR2 ANQGSEA. CDR3 residues: CSVEDGEEPQHF.